What follows are 25 T cell receptor beta chains derived from one specimen sequenced in a study of blood T cell repertoires in COVID-19. Method: immunoSEQ multiplex PCR; TCRdb's copy keeps in-frame clones and lacks some. The data show under 150,000 clones, over 60% seen once. The sequenced sample was peripheral blood. The receptors derive from a woman older than 75 with active or convalescent COVID-19.

The chain has TRBV7-2 and TRBJ2-5; 9 positions match TRBD2. There are 16 residues in the CDR3. V lost 1 base, J lost 6 bases, and 9 bases stayed unmatched. Germline CDR1 and CDR2: SGHTA and FQGNSA. The CDR3 DNA reads TGTGCCAGCAGCTTAGAGCTATTAGCGGGGGCCAAGACCCAGTACTTC. Protein: CASSLELLAGAKTQYF.

This clone has more than one count but fewer than ten. The chain couples TRBV4-1 to TRBJ1-2, with 7 bases fitting TRBD1. The CDR3 consists of 14 residues. V was pared by 1 base and J by 4 bases, with 3 bases of the junction left unmatched. CDR1 and CDR2 (germline): MGHRA, YSYEKL. The CDR3 DNA follows: TGCGCCAGCAGCCAAGGACAGGGCGGCTATGGCTACACCTTC. It translates to CASSQGQGGYGYTF.

The rearrangement uses TRBV2 and TRBJ1-1; D possibly corresponds to TRBD1 (5 bases). The CDR3 has 13 residues. V gave up 7 bases and J gave up 5 bases, with 14 bases separating them. CDR1 is SNHLY, CDR2 FYNNEI, per germline. The CDR3, as DNA: TGTGCCAGCAATGGTCAGGGTGGAACTGAAGCTTTCTTT. It yields the protein CASNGQGGTEAFF.

The rearrangement links TRBV5-1 to TRBJ2-5; 8 nucleotides line up with TRBD2. Germline V gene data show CDR1 as SGHRS and CDR2 as YFSETQ. The CDR3 spans 13 residues. Germline trimming cut 4 bases from V and 5 bases from J; bases unmatched to any gene: 4. The CDR3 is CASSREGPETQYF. Here the CDR3 DNA reads TGCGCCAGCAGCCGGGAGGGACCGGAGACCCAGTACTTC.

This clone was seen a few times. V and J are TRBV18 and TRBJ1-4; 9 bases are a match to TRBD1. This CDR3 contains 16 residues. V shed 3 bases, J shed 3 bases, and the junction held 5 bases outside the gene matches. Looked up from germline, CDR1 is KGHSH and CDR2 is LQKENI. The CDR3 DNA sequence: TGTGCCAGCTCACCTACAGGGGGCCTGGCTAATGAAAAACTGTTTTTT. This translates into CASSPTGGLANEKLFF.

This rearrangement joins TRBV3-1 (or the pseudogene TRBV3-2) to TRBJ2-5; tentative D call: TRBD2 (6 bases). Germline CDR1 is LGHDT and CDR2 is YNNKEL (reference sequence). V was shortened by 0 bases and J by 5 bases, with 7 bases between the two germline ends. This CDR3 has 13 residues. The CDR3 nucleotides read TGTGCCAGCAGCCAAGATGGGGGGGAGACCCAGTACTTC. Translation gives CASSQDGGETQYF.

The genes are TRBV13 and TRBJ1-1; D is undetermined. The ends were cut back, 6 bases at V and 3 bases at J, with 14 bases in the middle. The CDR3 extends over 14 amino acids. Germline assignment: CDR1 PRHDT and CDR2 FYEKMQ (reference sequence). The CDR3 reads CASRIGAGYTEAFF. The CDR3 DNA follows: TGTGCCAGCAGAATAGGAGCGGGATACACTGAAGCTTTCTTT.

This chain's CDR3 is CASSPRQGNTEAFF. CDR3 nucleotides: TGTGCCAGCAGTCCAAGACAGGGGAACACTGAAGCTTTCTTT. The V and J genes are TRBV7-2 and TRBJ1-1; 7 bases line up with TRBD1. Germline CDR1 and CDR2: SGHTA and FQGNSA. Trimming took 6 bases from V and 1 from J; bases not matched to a gene: 5. The CDR3 sequence is 14 residues long.

The rearrangement uses TRBV19 and TRBJ1-1; TRBD1 matches 7 bases. This CDR3 spans 15 amino acids. CDR1 LNHDA and CDR2 SQIVND come from the germline V gene (reference sequence). With V trimmed by 8 bases and J by 0 bases, 9 bases remained unmatched. The CDR3 coding sequence is TGTGCCAGTCGTCCCAACAGGGGCATGAACACTGAAGCTTTCTTT. This codes for CASRPNRGMNTEAFF.

This clone appeared a single time. This sequence joins TRBV11-2 and TRBJ1-1, with D perhaps matching TRBD1 (5 bases). The CDR3 has 15 amino acids. Trimming shortened V by 5 bases and J by 1 base, and 14 bases separated the two germline ends. CDR1 SGHAT and CDR2 FQNNGV come from the germline V gene. This CDR3 is CASSKSNTGNTEAFF. CDR3 coding DNA: TGTGCCAGCAGCAAATCCAACACAGGGAACACTGAAGCTTTCTTT. The full variable domain, rest sourced from reference TRBV11-2 and TRBJ1-1, is EAGVAQSPRYKIIEKRQSVAFWCNPISGHATLYWYQQILGQGPKLLIQFQNNGVVDDSQLPKDRFSAERLKGVDSTLKIQPAKLEDSAVYLCASSKSNTGNTEAFFGQGTRLTVV.

This clone appeared a few times. J is TRBJ1-5 and V is TRBV7-8; D is undetermined. The CDR3 contains 16 residues. The germline CDR1 and CDR2 sequences are SGHVS and FQNEAQ. V gave up 0 bases and J gave up 7 bases, with 16 bases separating them. This chain's CDR3 is CASSLAFGRSGQPQHF. The CDR3 nucleotides read TGTGCCAGCAGCTTAGCGTTCGGCAGGTCGGGGCAGCCCCAGCATTTT.

This chain joins TRBV28 and TRBJ2-3, with D tentatively TRBD2 (5 bases). Germline V CDR1 and CDR2: MDHEN, SYDVKM. Between the trimmed V and J ends, which lost 9 bases and 1 base, there was a span of 14 bases. The CDR3 loop spans 14 amino acids. CDR3 sequence: CASARGWGTDTQYF. The CDR3 coding sequence is TGTGCCAGTGCCCGGGGTTGGGGCACAGATACGCAGTATTTT.

The chain uses TRBV19 and TRBJ2-5; TRBD1 matches 12 bases. This CDR3 region has 15 residues. V was pared by 3 bases and J by 5 bases, with 4 bases of the junction left unmatched. CDR1 and CDR2 (germline): LNHDA, SQIVND (reference sequence). The CDR3 loop is CASSIGTGGFETQYF. Here the CDR3 DNA reads TGTGCCAGTAGTATTGGGACAGGGGGCTTTGAGACCCAGTACTTC.

The V gene is TRBV28, the J gene TRBJ1-2; possible D gene TRBD1, 6 bases. V lost 5 bases and J lost 7, with 11 bases in between. CDR3 length equals 12 residues. From germline, CDR1 is MDHEN and CDR2 SYDVKM. CDR3 in DNA: TGTGCCAGCAGTGGGGGGGCCTCTGGCTACACCTTC. Translated: CASSGGASGYTF.

The rearrangement joins TRBV5-5 to TRBJ2-5; TRBD2 matches at 7 bases. The CDR3 sequence is 15 residues long. Germline trimming cut 4 bases from V and 5 bases from J; bases unmatched to any gene: 11. The V gene's germline CDR1 is SGHKS and CDR2 YYEKEE (reference sequence). CDR3 protein: CASSPPGGGGETQYF. CDR3 bases: TGTGCCAGCAGCCCGCCAGGCGGGGGTGGGGAGACCCAGTACTTC.

The chain carries TRBV5-1 and TRBJ1-1; D is unresolved. Germline V gives CDR1 SGHRS, CDR2 YFSETQ. CDR3 length: 17 amino acids. With 2 bases removed from V and 0 bases from J, the gap between germline ends came to 17 bases. Here the CDR3 reads CASSFRSGSGLNTEAFF. The CDR3 coding sequence is TGCGCCAGCAGCTTCCGTTCCGGCAGCGGATTGAACACTGAAGCTTTCTTT.

A remark on this clone: The junction shows a germline mismatch at one end, possibly a read error. The chain has TRBV6-1 and TRBJ1-4, with a possible D match to TRBD1 (5 bases). CDR1 and CDR2 (germline): MNHNS, SASEGT. The CDR3 covers 11 residues. In DNA, the CDR3 is TGTGCCAGCAGTGATTACAGGTCACTCCTTTTT. As protein: CASSDYRSLLF.

The chain is built from TRBV19 and TRBJ1-5; D unclear. This CDR3 contains 14 residues. The V end lost 1 base, the J end lost 6 bases, and 10 bases lay between the germline ends. The V gene's germline CDR1 is LNHDA and CDR2 SQIVND (reference sequence). The chain's CDR3 is CASSIGRATQPQHF. Here the CDR3 DNA reads TGTGCCAGTAGTATAGGGAGGGCCACTCAGCCCCAGCATTTT.

The V gene is TRBV4-1, the J gene TRBJ2-2; 7 positions agree with TRBD1. The V segment lost 1 base and the J segment 7 bases; nucleotides outside the gene matches: 9. The CDR3 spans 16 residues. Germline lookup yields CDR1 MGHRA and CDR2 YSYEKL. CDR3: CASSQGGRTGFGELFF. DNA of the CDR3: TGCGCCAGCAGCCAAGGGGGCAGGACAGGCTTCGGGGAGCTGTTTTTT.

J is TRBJ1-2 and V is TRBV6-4, with 7 bases that match TRBD1. V gave up 9 bases and J gave up 5 bases; unmatched junction bases: 27. The CDR3 is made up of 19 amino acids. The V gene's germline CDR1 is MRHNA and CDR2 SNTAGT. The CDR3 sequence is CARLYRPDRESRNTYGYTF. CDR3 bases: TGTGCCAGGCTGTACAGACCTGACAGGGAGTCCCGAAACACGTATGGCTACACCTTC.

The V and J genes are TRBV7-9 and TRBJ2-1; D unresolved. Germline CDR1 is SEHNR and CDR2 is FQNEAQ (reference sequence). The length of the CDR3 is 14 residues. The V end lost 0 bases, the J end lost 14 bases, and 17 bases lay between the germline ends. CDR3 sequence (DNA): TGTGCCAGCAGCTTAGCTCCCGTTTTCCCACCGGAGTTCTTC. Translating it yields CASSLAPVFPPEFF.

The chain recombines TRBV11-2 with TRBJ1-2; D perhaps matches TRBD1 (6 bases). The CDR3 length is 14 residues. In germline, CDR1 is SGHAT, CDR2 FQNNGV. V lost 5 bases and J lost 7, with 17 bases in between. This chain's CDR3 is CASSPTHRAGGYTF. In DNA, the CDR3 is TGTGCCAGCAGCCCAACCCACAGGGCCGGTGGCTACACCTTC. Full variable domain (missing parts from reference TRBV11-2 and TRBJ1-2): EAGVAQSPRYKIIEKRQSVAFWCNPISGHATLYWYQQILGQGPKLLIQFQNNGVVDDSQLPKDRFSAERLKGVDSTLKIQPAKLEDSAVYLCASSPTHRAGGYTFGSGTRLTVV.

This clone was picked up one time. DNA for the CDR3: TGTGCCAGCAGCAATCCGGGACAGGGGGACGAGCAGTACTTC. Translating it yields CASSNPGQGDEQYF. The chain employs TRBV9 and TRBJ2-7, with TRBD1 matching 11 bases. The CDR3 runs to 14 residues. Looked up from germline, CDR1 is SGDLS and CDR2 is YYNGEE. V was clipped by 4 bases and J by 5 bases; unmatched bases: 5.

The rearrangement uses TRBV5-1 and TRBJ2-7; TRBD1 matches 8 bases. Germline V gene sequence: CDR1 SGHRS, CDR2 YFSETQ. Losses at the gene ends were 5 bases for V and 6 bases for J; bases not matched to a gene: 16. The CDR3 sequence is 16 residues long. CDR3 nucleotides: TGCGCCAGCAGTCACACGCCTGGGCAGGGGGCGCGCGAGCAGTACTTC. This sequence encodes CASSHTPGQGAREQYF.

The J gene is TRBJ1-4, the V gene TRBV5-1; the D is unclear. Trimming left V 2 bases short and J 5 bases short, with 19 bases between. Looked up from germline, CDR1 is SGHRS and CDR2 is YFSETQ. The CDR3 length is 17 residues. The CDR3: CASSFGMTSGLNEKLFF. In DNA, the CDR3 is TGCGCCAGCAGCTTCGGGATGACGTCCGGGCTCAATGAAAAACTGTTTTTT.